The next 20 T cell receptor beta chains were all read from a single sample in a study of shared clonotypes between healthy human individuals (dated by TCRdb to 2019 to 2021). Library prep was done by the immunoSEQ multiplex PCR assay. The table comes from immuneACCESS by way of TCRdb, which keeps in-frame sequences with V and J called. Part of the clones is missing from these tables; in studies checked, under half for an unresolved V gene and the rest for unknown reasons. The sample profile shows under 1,100,000 clones; around four fifths of them were found once. Clones ranked in the top ten supply approximately 1.5% of the sample. Source material: memory CD4+ T cells sorted from blood. Sample cell subset or site, as interpreted from the label and publication: CD45RA-negative fraction. The receptors stem from a man aged 18-30 years in good health.

A single count supports this clone. The rearrangement joins TRBV7-3 to TRBJ1-2, with 7 bases identical to TRBD1. CDR3 size: 15 residues. The trim removed 5 bases at V and 5 bases at J, leaving 11 bases unmatched. Per germline, CDR1 SGHTA and CDR2 FQGTGA. CDR3 nucleotide sequence: TGTGCCAGCAGCCCCCGACAGGGTCCCGAATATGGCTACACCTTC. Protein: CASSPRQGPEYGYTF.

V is TRBV11-2 and J is TRBJ2-4; TRBD1 is a possible D gene (7 bases). Trimming left V 4 bases short and J 0 bases short, with 13 bases between. The CDR3 runs to 16 residues. Germline CDR1 is SGHAT and CDR2 is FQNNGV. The CDR3, as DNA: TGTGCCAGCAGCTCGGGGGACAGCGTAGCCAAAAACATTCAGTACTTC. Protein sequence: CASSSGDSVAKNIQYF.

Concerning this clone itself: Other DNA sequences of this sample code for an identical CDR3. The V call is TRBV9, the J call TRBJ2-1; D tentatively fits TRBD1 or TRBD2 (5 bases each). Deletions cut 0 bases from V and 0 bases from J, with 7 bases between. This CDR3 has 15 residues. Germline CDR1 SGDLS, CDR2 YYNGEE. Here the CDR3 DNA reads TGTGCCAGCAGCGTAGATGGGGGCTCCTACAATGAGCAGTTCTTC. This translates into CASSVDGGSYNEQFF.

This chain connects TRBV4-3 to TRBJ2-2, with TRBD2 as a possible D gene (5 bases). The V end lost 1 base, the J end lost 6 bases, and 6 bases lay between the germline ends. CDR3 length equals 13 residues. Germline CDR1 is LGHNA and CDR2 is YSLEER. The CDR3 reads CASSQVSAGELFF. CDR3 nucleotides: TGCGCCAGCAGCCAAGTTAGCGCCGGGGAGCTGTTTTTT.

V and J are TRBV11-3 and TRBJ2-2; D remains unclear. V was clipped by 6 bases and J by 1 base, with 12 bases between them. Germline CDR1 reads SGHNT; CDR2 reads YENEEA. This CDR3 is built from 15 residues. The DNA for the CDR3 is TGTGCCAGCAGTGGTCCCCCCGGGAACACCGGGGAGCTGTTTTTT. Translated: CASSGPPGNTGELFF.

The chain uses TRBV7-2 and TRBJ2-1, with D uncertain. The V end lost 0 bases, the J end lost 6 bases, and 15 bases lay between the germline ends. The CDR3 is 16 residues long. Germline V gene data show CDR1 as SGHTA and CDR2 as FQGNSA. CDR3 coding DNA: TGTGCCAGCAGCTTAGCGCCCTCGGTCGAAGGCAATGAGCAGTTCTTC. Its protein product is CASSLAPSVEGNEQFF.

This clone turned up a few times. Different DNA sequences within this sample yield the same CDR3. The chain joins TRBV4-3 to TRBJ1-1; no clear D. The CDR3 sequence is 13 residues long. Germline CDR1 and CDR2: LGHNA and YSLEER. V was trimmed by 0 bases and J by 2 bases, leaving 4 bases between them. CDR3 amino acids: CASSQDLNTEAFF. The CDR3 DNA is TGCGCCAGCAGCCAAGATCTAAACACTGAAGCTTTCTTT.

The chain uses TRBV7-8 and TRBJ1-1; weak D call: TRBD1 (6 bases). The CDR3 totals 15 residues. Per germline, CDR1 SGHVS and CDR2 FQNEAQ. Trimming pared 1 base from V and 7 bases from J, leaving 16 bases between. CDR3 coding DNA: TGTGCCAGCAGCTTAGTGGCAGGAGGACAGATTGAAGCTTTCTTT. The encoded protein is CASSLVAGGQIEAFF. Together with reference TRBV7-8 and TRBJ1-1, the CDR3 gives the full variable domain: GAGVSQSPRYKVAKRGQDVALRCDPISGHVSLFWYQQALGQGPEFLTYFQNEAQLDKSGLPSDRFFAERPEGSVSTLKIQRTQQEDSAVYLCASSLVAGGQIEAFFGQGTRLTVV.

Only a few counts were recorded for this clone. This chain links TRBV7-9 with TRBJ1-1, with D perhaps TRBD1 (5 bases). Germline assignment: CDR1 SEHNR and CDR2 FQNEAQ (reference sequence). CDR3 length equals 14 residues. The V gene lost 1 base and the J gene lost 6 bases, with 12 bases spanning the gap. The CDR3 loop is CASSLGVEGSEAFF. The CDR3 DNA reads TGTGCCAGCAGCTTAGGGGTCGAGGGGTCTGAAGCTTTCTTT. Full variable domain (missing parts from reference TRBV7-9 and TRBJ1-1): DTGVSQNPRHKITKRGQNVTFRCDPISEHNRLYWYRQTLGQGPEFLTYFQNEAQLEKSRLLSDRFSAERPKGSFSTLEIQRTEQGDSAMYLCASSLGVEGSEAFFGQGTRLTVV.

This clone has just a few counts. The CDR3 loop reads CASADVGATGELFF. The CDR3 nucleotides are TGCGCCAGCGCCGACGTGGGAGCGACCGGGGAGCTGTTTTTT. The genes are TRBV5-1 and TRBJ2-2; TRBD2 might be the D (5 bases). The CDR3 is 14 residues long. The germline V and J ends were trimmed by 7 bases and 5 bases, with 15 bases remaining between them. CDR1 SGHRS and CDR2 YFSETQ come from the germline V gene.

The J gene is TRBJ2-5, the V gene TRBV19; TRBD2 agrees at 7 bases. J was trimmed by 1 base and V by 6 bases; bases with no gene match: 8. CDR3 length: 15 amino acids. Germline assignment: CDR1 LNHDA and CDR2 SQIVND (reference sequence). The chain's CDR3 is CASRKNWGGQETQYF. In nucleotides, the CDR3 is TGTGCCAGTAGGAAGAACTGGGGGGGCCAAGAGACCCAGTACTTC.

The genes are TRBV7-2 and TRBJ2-2; 12 bases align to TRBD2. CDR3 length: 16 amino acids. Germline CDR1 is SGHTA and CDR2 is FQGNSA. V was clipped by 5 bases and J by 6 bases; unmatched bases: 7. The CDR3 here is CASSERLAGAAGELFF. The DNA for the CDR3 is TGTGCCAGCAGCGAACGACTAGCGGGAGCGGCCGGGGAGCTGTTTTTT. Full variable domain (missing parts from reference TRBV7-2 and TRBJ2-2): GAGVSQSPSNKVTEKGKDVELRCDPISGHTALYWYRQSLGQGLEFLIYFQGNSAPDKSGLPSDRFSAERTGGSVSTLTIQRTQQEDSAVYLCASSERLAGAAGELFFGEGSRLTVL.

This clone was observed a single time. This chain uses TRBV5-6 with TRBJ2-1, with D possibly TRBD2 on 6 matching bases. This CDR3 comprises 16 residues. Germline V CDR1 and CDR2: SGHDT, YYEEEE. Trimming took 2 bases from V and 3 from J, leaving 15 bases between them. CDR3 region: CASSFRGLAGYNEQFF. The CDR3 coding sequence is TGTGCCAGCAGCTTTCGGGGACTGGCGGGCTACAATGAGCAGTTCTTC. Filled out from reference TRBV5-6 and TRBJ2-1, the complete variable domain reads DAGVTQSPTHLIKTRGQQVTLRCSPKSGHDTVSWYQQALGQGPQFIFQYYEEEERQRGNFPDRFSGHQFPNYSSELNVNALLLGDSALYLCASSFRGLAGYNEQFFGPGTRLTVL.

The V and J genes are TRBV11-3 and TRBJ2-3; 8 bases are shared with TRBD2. V shed 5 bases, J shed 1 base, and the junction held 5 bases outside the gene matches. The CDR3 consists of 15 residues. Germline lookup yields CDR1 SGHNT and CDR2 YENEEA. The CDR3 DNA reads as TGTGCCAGCAGCCCGGGGACTAGAGGCACAGATACGCAGTATTTT. Its protein product is CASSPGTRGTDTQYF.

This clone was counted ten times or more. CDR3 sequence reads: CASSVRGTGYVEQFF. DNA for the CDR3: TGTGCCAGCAGCGTAAGGGGGACAGGGTATGTTGAGCAGTTCTTC. The rearrangement joins TRBV9 to TRBJ2-1, with 9 bases identical to TRBD1. CDR3 size: 15 residues. V lost 1 base and J lost 9; bases outside the gene matches: 8. Per germline, CDR1 SGDLS and CDR2 YYNGEE.

This clone was seen once. The gene calls are TRBV7-2 and TRBJ2-5; 9 bases line up with TRBD2. The CDR3 is made up of 15 amino acids. V gave up 3 bases and J gave up 4 bases; unmatched junction bases: 6. Looked up from germline, CDR1 is SGHTA and CDR2 is FQGNSA. CDR3 residues: CASSLSGRSGETQYF. In DNA form, the CDR3 reads TGTGCCAGCAGCTTGAGCGGGAGGTCTGGAGAGACCCAGTACTTC.

The chain is built from TRBV6-5 and TRBJ2-1, with 9 bases matching TRBD2. The CDR3 is 15 amino acids. From germline, CDR1 is MNHEY and CDR2 SVGAGI. V shed 2 bases and J 8 bases; nucleotides not matched to a gene: 7. The DNA of the CDR3 is TGTGCCAGCAGTTACGGGCGGCGGGGGGGAGATGAGCAGTTCTTC. Protein sequence: CASSYGRRGGDEQFF.

Concerning this clone: The identical CDR3 is also encoded by other nucleotide sequences in the sample. The chain has TRBV6-5 and TRBJ1-6; 8 bases fit TRBD1. Germline values: CDR1 MNHEY, CDR2 SVGAGI. J lost 6 bases, V lost 6 bases, and 7 bases had no gene match. The CDR3 extends over 15 amino acids. The CDR3 region has the DNA TGTGCCAGCAGGGCCGGGACAGGACGTAATTCACCCCTCCACTTT. Protein: CASRAGTGRNSPLHF.

The chain recombines TRBV18 with TRBJ2-5, with 7 bases matching TRBD1. V lost 3 bases, J lost 1 base, and 5 bases stayed unmatched. Per the germline V gene, CDR1 is KGHSH and CDR2 is LQKENI. The CDR3 is 15 amino acids. CDR3 protein: CASSPQAGGQETQYF. The CDR3 coding sequence is TGTGCCAGCTCACCTCAAGCAGGGGGCCAAGAGACCCAGTACTTC. Filled out from reference TRBV18 and TRBJ2-5, the complete variable domain reads NAGVMQNPRHLVRRRGQEARLRCSPMKGHSHVYWYRQLPEEGLKFMVYLQKENIIDESGMPKERFSAEFPKEGPSILRIQQVVRGDSAAYFCASSPQAGGQETQYFGPGTRLLVL.

V is TRBV5-1 and J is TRBJ1-1; 11 positions agree with TRBD1. The trim removed 3 bases at V and 3 bases at J, leaving 4 bases unmatched. Germline V lookup: CDR1 SGHRS, CDR2 YFSETQ. The CDR3 totals 15 residues. The CDR3 sequence: CASSWGQGDHTEAFF. The CDR3 DNA reads as TGCGCCAGCAGCTGGGGACAGGGGGACCACACTGAAGCTTTCTTT.